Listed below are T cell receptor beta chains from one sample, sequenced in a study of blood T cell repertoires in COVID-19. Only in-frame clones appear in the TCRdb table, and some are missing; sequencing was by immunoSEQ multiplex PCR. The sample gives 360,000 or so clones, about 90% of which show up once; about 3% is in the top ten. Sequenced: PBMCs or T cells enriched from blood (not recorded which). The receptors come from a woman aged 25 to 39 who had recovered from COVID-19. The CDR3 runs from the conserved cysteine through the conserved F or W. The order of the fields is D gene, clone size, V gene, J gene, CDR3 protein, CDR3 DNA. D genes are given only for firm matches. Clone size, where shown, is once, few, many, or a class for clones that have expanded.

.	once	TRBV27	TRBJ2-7	CASSFTYSYEQYF	TGTGCCAGCAGTTTCACTTACTCCTACGAGCAGTACTTC
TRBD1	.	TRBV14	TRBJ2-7	CASSQGLGDRPYEQYF	TGTGCCAGCAGCCAAGGGTTGGGGGACAGGCCCTACGAGCAGTACTTC
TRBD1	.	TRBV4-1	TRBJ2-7	CASSQWGQGSIGEQYF	TGCGCCAGCAGCCAATGGGGACAGGGGAGTATCGGAGAGCAGTACTTC
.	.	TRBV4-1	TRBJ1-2	CASSQVLGGRFYGYTF	TGCGCCAGCAGCCAAGTTCTAGGCGGGCGCTTTTATGGCTACACCTTC
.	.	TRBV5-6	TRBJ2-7	CASSKGDFGSYEQYF	TGTGCCAGCAGCAAAGGGGACTTCGGCTCCTACGAGCAGTACTTC
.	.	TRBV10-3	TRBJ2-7	CAISEGAASYEQYF	TGTGCCATCAGTGAGGGGGCCGCTTCCTACGAGCAGTACTTC
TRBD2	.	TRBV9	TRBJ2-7	CASSVGEGGPYEQYF	TGTGCCAGCAGCGTAGGGGAGGGAGGGCCCTACGAGCAGTACTTC
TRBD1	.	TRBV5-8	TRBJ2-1	CASQTGGERNEQFF	TGTGCCAGCCAGACAGGGGGCGAGAGGAATGAGCAGTTCTTC
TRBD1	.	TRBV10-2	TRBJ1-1	CASKETGIPEAFF	TGCGCCAGCAAAGAGACAGGGATCCCTGAAGCTTTCTTT
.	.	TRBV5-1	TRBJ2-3	CASSTKAATDTQYF	TGCGCCAGCAGTACGAAAGCGGCCACAGATACGCAGTATTTT
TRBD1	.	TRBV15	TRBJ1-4	CATSRETGGGEKLFF	TGTGCCACCAGCAGAGAAACAGGGGGAGGTGAAAAACTGTTTTTT